The text below deals with one T cell receptor beta chain. Its antigen has not been determined. The input lacks base qualities; no much larger clone sits a single base away. The immunoSEQ Assay, a bias-controlled multiplex PCR, was used to amplify TCRbeta CDR3 regions from genomic DNA. Per the original workflow: Within the assay, amplification of reference gene primers was used to estimate how many nucleated cells each sample contained. To quantify the absolute abundance of each unique TCRbeta CDR3 rearrangement, sequence reads were collapsed and filtered. For each sample, productive Simpson clonality was calculated by taking the square root of Simpson's diversity index across productive rearrangements. TCRdb provides this immuneACCESS table in a form limited to in-frame rearrangements. Some clones are lacking; in checked studies, under half of them reflect an unresolved V gene, and why the rest are absent is not known. That table supplies the V and J calls and clone size; D and trimming were determined from the DNA. This sample has some 400,000 clones in its table, and about 90% of those were observed once. The ten largest clones add up to 1% to 1.5% of the sample.

This record belongs to a study of blood T cell repertoires in COVID-19 (dated by TCRdb to between 2020 and 2021). For the wider study: The collaborator samples originated in the United States, Italy and Spain and spanned the acute and convalescent phases of COVID-19. Samples were obtained from the ongoing ImmuneRACE study (first 160 participants) and from over 1,000 subjects provided by 6 global collaborators. The material from the prospective study consisted of cDNA or gDNA derived from T cells, B-cell-depleted T cells, or PBMCs. Deeply sampled blood TCRbeta repertoires from subjects exposed to, actively infected with, or recovered from COVID-19 were included in the dataset. Where HLA class I and class II types were available, the types were taken from metadata supplied by the sample provider, not from assay-based typing. Nearly every sample came with metadata listing a de-identified subject ID, COVID-19 status, age in years and sex. A freely available public database, intended as a resource for researchers studying the immune response to SARS-CoV-2, is where the repertoires were released. Broader findings and caveats from the paper: The quantity of clinical and demographic metadata differed by source and by participant and was supplied without curation.

Participants in the prospective study were enrolled through a virtual design, were aged roughly 18 to 95 years, and lived in under 25 United States geographic areas. In the prospective study, cohorts were assigned on the basis of participant-reported clinical history obtained from a screening survey and a study questionnaire. Recovered participants in ImmuneRACE Cohort 3 were defined as having two consecutive negative NP/OP PCR tests, clearance from a healthcare professional, or resolution of symptoms. In the prospective study, mobile phlebotomists collected whole blood, serum and a nasopharyngeal or oropharyngeal swab from each participant. Prospective study participants could optionally give additional blood draws and questionnaires over an approximately 2-month period. Prospective study blood samples were shipped either frozen or at room temperature before DNA extraction. Trimming leaves V shorter by 3 bases and J shorter by 0 bases, with the junction holding 4 bases beyond the gene matches. CDR1 and CDR2, looked up from the germline V gene (reference sequence), are SGHNT and YYREEE. From the cysteine through the phenylalanine, the CDR3 covers 17 amino acids. Kept here is only the CDR3 DNA, which spans 51 bases and is read in frame from base 1.

This sequence was found in a man aged 25 to 40 who had recovered from COVID-19. Material: PBMCs or T cells enriched from blood (not recorded which). The chain uses TRBV5-4 and TRBJ1-3, with 12 bases aligning to TRBD1. The CDR3 protein is CASSSGQGAPSGNTIYF. DNA sequence: TGTGCCAGCAGCTCGGGACAGGGGGCTCCCTCTGGAAACACCATATATTTT.